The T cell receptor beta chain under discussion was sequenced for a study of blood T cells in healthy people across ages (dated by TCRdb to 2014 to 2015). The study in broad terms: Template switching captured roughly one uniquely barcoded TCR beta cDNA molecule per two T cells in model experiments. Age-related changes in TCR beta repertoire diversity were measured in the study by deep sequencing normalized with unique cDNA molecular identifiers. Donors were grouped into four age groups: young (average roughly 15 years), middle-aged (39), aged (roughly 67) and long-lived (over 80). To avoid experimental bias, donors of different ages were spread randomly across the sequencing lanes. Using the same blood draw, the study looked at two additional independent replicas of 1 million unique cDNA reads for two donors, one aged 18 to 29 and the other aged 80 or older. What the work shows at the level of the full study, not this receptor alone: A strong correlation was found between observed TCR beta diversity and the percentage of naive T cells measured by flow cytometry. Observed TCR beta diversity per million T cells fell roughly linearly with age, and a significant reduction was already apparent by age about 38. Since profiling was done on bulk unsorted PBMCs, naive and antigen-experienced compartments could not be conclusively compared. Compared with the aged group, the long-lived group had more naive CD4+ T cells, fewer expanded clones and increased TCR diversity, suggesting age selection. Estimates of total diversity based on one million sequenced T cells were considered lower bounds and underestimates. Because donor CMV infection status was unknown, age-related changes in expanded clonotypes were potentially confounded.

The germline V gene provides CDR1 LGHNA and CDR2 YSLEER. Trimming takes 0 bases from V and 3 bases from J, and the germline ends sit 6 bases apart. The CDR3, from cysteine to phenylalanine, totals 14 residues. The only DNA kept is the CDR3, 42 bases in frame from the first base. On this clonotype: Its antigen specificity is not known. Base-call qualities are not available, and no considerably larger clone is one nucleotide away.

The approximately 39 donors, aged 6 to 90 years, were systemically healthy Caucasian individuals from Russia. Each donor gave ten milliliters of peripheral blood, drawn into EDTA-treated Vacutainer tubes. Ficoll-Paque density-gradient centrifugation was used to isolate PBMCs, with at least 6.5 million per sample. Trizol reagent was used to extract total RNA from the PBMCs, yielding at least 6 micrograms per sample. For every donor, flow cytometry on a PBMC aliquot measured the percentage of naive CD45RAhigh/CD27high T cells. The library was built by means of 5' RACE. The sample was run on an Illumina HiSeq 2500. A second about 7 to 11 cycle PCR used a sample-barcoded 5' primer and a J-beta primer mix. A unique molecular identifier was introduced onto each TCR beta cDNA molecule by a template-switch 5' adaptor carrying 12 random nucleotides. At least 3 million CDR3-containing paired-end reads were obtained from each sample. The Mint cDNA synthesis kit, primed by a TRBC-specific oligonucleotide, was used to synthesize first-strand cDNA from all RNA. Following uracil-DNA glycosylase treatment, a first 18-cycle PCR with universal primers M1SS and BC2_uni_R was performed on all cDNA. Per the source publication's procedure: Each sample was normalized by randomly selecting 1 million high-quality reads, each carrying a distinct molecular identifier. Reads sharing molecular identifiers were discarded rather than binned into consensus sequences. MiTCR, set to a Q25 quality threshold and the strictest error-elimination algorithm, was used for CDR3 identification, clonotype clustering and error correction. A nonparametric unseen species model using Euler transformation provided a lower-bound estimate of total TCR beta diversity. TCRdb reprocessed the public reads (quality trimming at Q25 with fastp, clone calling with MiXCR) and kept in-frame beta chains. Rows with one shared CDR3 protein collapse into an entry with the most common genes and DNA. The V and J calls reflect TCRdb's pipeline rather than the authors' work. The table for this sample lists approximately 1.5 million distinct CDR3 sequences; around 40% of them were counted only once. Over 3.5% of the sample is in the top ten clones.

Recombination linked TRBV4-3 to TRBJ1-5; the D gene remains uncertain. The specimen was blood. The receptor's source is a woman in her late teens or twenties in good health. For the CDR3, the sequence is CASSQDLHNQPQHF. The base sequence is TGCGCCAGCAGCCAAGATCTCCACAATCAGCCCCAGCATTTT.